This TCR beta chain emerged from a study of blood T cell repertoires in COVID-19. Study-level information: PBMCs, B-cell-depleted T cells, or T cells were the source of the cDNA or gDNA that made up the material.

Produced via immunoSEQ multiplex PCR; TCRdb's table is partial and in-frame only. This table has 150,000 to 200,000 clones, over 60% appearing once. Losses at the gene ends were 7 bases for V and 4 bases for J; bases not matched to a gene: 12. Germline CDR1 SGHTA, CDR2 FQGNSA. This CDR3 has 15 amino acids. The TCR was taken from a man between 60 and 75 years old with acute or convalescent COVID-19. Sequencing input: peripheral blood. V gene TRBV7-2 combines with J gene TRBJ1-1; TRBD1 agrees at 7 bases. The CDR3 DNA follows: TGTGCCAGCACCCCGCGACAGGGATCGGGCACTGAAGCTTTCTTT. Translated: CASTPRQGSGTEAFF.